This T cell receptor (beta chain) was found in a study of T cell changes during pregnancy in multiple sclerosis. Using immunoSEQ multiplex PCR, the repertoire was profiled, and TCRdb retains in-frame clones only, with some absent. The sample holds over 25,000 clones, 91% seen once. V lost 4 bases to trimming and J lost 0 bases, with 11 bases between them. CDR1 is SGHDT and CDR2 is YYEEEE in the germline V gene. The CDR3 extends over 14 amino acids. The TCR originated in a female donor in good health, enrolled as a control in a pregnancy study. The J gene is TRBJ2-7, the V gene TRBV5-6; D not resolved. The input for sequencing was CD8+ T cells from peripheral blood mononuclear cells, taken in the second trimester of pregnancy. Here the CDR3 reads CASSPLPDSYEQYF. CDR3 bases: TGTGCCAGCAGCCCGCTGCCAGACTCCTACGAGCAGTACTTC.